This T cell receptor beta chain was recorded in a study of blood T cell repertoires in COVID-19. TCRdb keeps only in-frame clones here, not all; method: immunoSEQ multiplex PCR. The table shows 250,000 or so clones, with roughly 85% occurring only once. Germline loops: CDR1 MGHRA, CDR2 YSYEKL. The CDR3 has 15 amino acids. The trim removed 4 bases at V and 4 bases at J, leaving 5 bases unmatched. The genes are TRBV4-1 and TRBJ2-2; TRBD1 aligns across 8 bases. The TCR originated in a woman aged 45-65 years who had been exposed to COVID-19. The sequencing input was PBMCs or T cells enriched from blood (not recorded which). The CDR3 loop is CASSLTGVITGELFF. The CDR3 DNA is TGCGCCAGCAGCCTGACAGGGGTTATCACCGGGGAGCTGTTTTTT.